Shown below are 10 T cell receptor beta chains from a single sample sequenced in a study of T cells in localized non-small cell lung cancer. Assay: immunoSEQ multiplex PCR; the TCRdb copy retains only in-frame clones and omits some. The repertoire holds approximately 100,000 clones, around 90% seen once, with about 4% in the top ten. The starting material was PBMCs, obtained before any cancer treatment. These receptors came from a woman aged 40-69 years with stage II squamous cell lung carcinoma.

This chain connects TRBV2 to TRBJ1-1, with TRBD1 matching 8 bases. With 6 bases clipped from V and 1 base from J, the junction kept 13 bases outside the gene matches. The CDR3 totals 17 residues. The germline V gene encodes CDR1 SNHLY and CDR2 FYNNEI. The CDR3 is CASRGGARGTGNTEAFF. For the CDR3, the DNA is TGTGCCAGCAGGGGGGGGGCCCGGGGGACAGGGAACACTGAAGCTTTCTTT. The whole variable domain, filled in from reference TRBV2 and TRBJ1-1, reads EPEVTQTPSHQVTQMGQEVILRCVPISNHLYFYWYRQILGQKVEFLVSFYNNEISEKSEIFDDQFSVERPDGSNFTLKIRSTKLEDSAMYFCASRGGARGTGNTEAFFGQGTRLTVV.

This sequence joins TRBV9 and TRBJ2-1; 9 positions agree with TRBD1. This CDR3 has 17 residues. CDR1 and CDR2 (germline): SGDLS, YYNGEE. The trim removed 3 bases at V and 6 bases at J, leaving 13 bases unmatched. The CDR3 sequence: CASSAATGGSPRNEQFF. The CDR3 DNA follows: TGTGCCAGCAGCGCGGCGACAGGGGGGTCCCCTCGCAATGAGCAGTTCTTC.

This chain connects TRBV6-6 to TRBJ1-3; D unresolved. Trimming pared 10 bases from V and 3 bases from J, leaving 13 bases between. The germline gives CDR1 MNHNY, CDR2 SVGAGI (reference sequence). The CDR3 is 13 amino acids. This chain's CDR3 is CAIGIPLGNTIYF. The CDR3 coding sequence is TGTGCCATCGGGATCCCCCTTGGAAACACCATATATTTT.

The gene calls are TRBV27 and TRBJ1-2; no definite D call. The germline V gene encodes CDR1 MNHEY and CDR2 SMNVEV (reference sequence). The CDR3 runs to 13 residues. V was cut by 3 bases and J by 2 bases, with 7 bases left in between. The CDR3 bases are TGTGCCAGCAGTTTCCGGCTGAACTATGGCTACACCTTC. The encoded protein is CASSFRLNYGYTF.

This clone has a single count. The CDR3 nucleotides are TGTGCCAGCAGCTCGCGTCGGGATGGAAACACCATATATTTT. It codes for CASSSRRDGNTIYF. The rearrangement links TRBV5-8 to TRBJ1-3; D gene uncertain. The CDR3 extends over 14 amino acids. From germline, CDR1 is SGHTS and CDR2 YDEGEE. V shed 3 bases and J shed 3 bases, with 10 bases lying between them.

V gene TRBV5-4 combines with J gene TRBJ2-1; possibly TRBD2 for D (5 bases). This CDR3 is 17 amino acids long. Trimming left V 0 bases short and J 0 bases short, with 13 bases between. Looked up from germline, CDR1 is SGHNT and CDR2 is YYREEE (reference sequence). The CDR3 loop is CASSLDGILSSYNEQFF. The DNA for the CDR3 is TGTGCCAGCAGCTTGGACGGGATTTTAAGCTCCTACAATGAGCAGTTCTTC.

The CDR3 spells CASSLGTAPSTDTQYF. CDR3 sequence (DNA): TGCGCCAGCAGCTTGGGGACAGCCCCCAGCACAGATACGCAGTATTTT. The chain carries TRBV5-1 and TRBJ2-3; a weak D match, TRBD1 (6 bases). Germline V CDR1 and CDR2: SGHRS, YFSETQ. V lost 0 bases and J lost 0, with 11 bases in between. There are 16 residues in the CDR3.

The rearrangement joins TRBV6-4 to TRBJ1-6; no firm D call. V lost 4 bases to trimming and J lost 4 bases, with 8 bases between them. This CDR3 has 14 amino acids. From germline, CDR1 is MRHNA and CDR2 SNTAGT. The CDR3 coding sequence is TGTGCCAGCAGTGGGACGGCATATAATTCACCCCTCCACTTT. Amino acid sequence: CASSGTAYNSPLHF.

The rearrangement links TRBV28 to TRBJ1-2, with TRBD1 matching 12 bases. The V gene's germline CDR1 is MDHEN and CDR2 SYDVKM. Trimming removed 3 bases from V and 0 bases from J; junction bases left unmatched: 8. The CDR3 has 18 residues. CDR3 in amino acids: CASSFSWDRGHPNYGYTF. As DNA, the CDR3 is TGTGCCAGCAGTTTTAGTTGGGACAGGGGGCATCCTAACTATGGCTACACCTTC.

The chain employs TRBV9 and TRBJ1-1; 11 positions match TRBD1. CDR1 SGDLS and CDR2 YYNGEE come from the germline V gene. V shed 4 bases, J shed 4 bases, and the junction held 18 bases outside the gene matches. The CDR3 runs 19 residues. The CDR3 sequence: CASSPQSKVDRGHGTEAFF. The CDR3, as DNA: TGTGCCAGCAGCCCACAATCTAAAGTGGACAGGGGGCATGGCACTGAAGCTTTCTTT.